The entry below gives a single T cell receptor (beta chain) sequence along with its context. Original analysis: Reference gene primers were amplified, and this amplification served to estimate nucleated cell counts. Using immunoSEQ multiplex PCR, the repertoire was profiled, and TCRdb retains in-frame clones only, with some absent. The V and J calls and clone size are taken from that table; D and trimming were inferred from the DNA. The sample contains around 66,000 clones, over 75% of which appear only once. Trimming pared 1 base from V and 1 base from J, leaving 11 bases between. The CDR3 runs to 15 residues. Per the germline V gene, CDR1 is SGHTA and CDR2 is FQGNSA. This specimen belongs to a study of blood T cell repertoires in COVID-19. Study as a whole: Samples taken during acute and convalescent COVID-19 were collected in the United States, Italy and Spain.

The chain joins TRBV7-2 to TRBJ2-7, with D maybe TRBD1 (5 bases). This clonotype was sampled from a human donor in a cohort sampled during active COVID-19. The sequencing sample was made of peripheral blood. This CDR3 reads CASSLGSGISYEQYF. The CDR3 DNA reads TGTGCCAGCAGCTTAGGCTCAGGGATATCCTACGAGCAGTACTTC.